This T cell receptor beta chain is from a study of T cells in Graves' hyperthyroidism and ophthalmopathy. Study overall: Specimen type is peripheral blood, collected at initial diagnosis prior to any treatment. Findings and caveats of the study: Among clonotypes expanded in thyroid above 0.001, most were also found in blood.

There are many counts of this clonotype. Its antigen is currently unknown. Uncontrolled infection, other autoimmune disease, pregnancy and lactation each barred patients from inclusion. Diagnoses used clinical symptoms, serum thyroxine and TRAb, thyroid ultrasound and orbital computed tomography. The length of the CDR3 is 15 residues. V was pared by 5 bases and J by 3 bases, with 16 bases between. The germline CDR1 and CDR2 sequences are MNHNS and SASEGT. Regions amplified from RNA transcripts were the TCR beta CDR3 regions. In the first-round RT-PCR of the TCR CDR3, the HTBI primer set was used. TCRdb re-called the multiplex PCR reads through MiXCR, storing one row per CDR3 protein. The repertoire holds around 300,000 distinct CDR3 sequences, with roughly 15% as singletons.

J is TRBJ1-2 and V is TRBV6-1, with unresolved D. This clonotype originated in a woman between 35 and 50 years old with Graves' ophthalmopathy. The sample was blood. Here the CDR3 DNA reads TGTGCCAGCAGTCCTTCGAGCTGGGGTTACTATGGCTACACCTTC. Its translation: CASSPSSWGYYGYTF.